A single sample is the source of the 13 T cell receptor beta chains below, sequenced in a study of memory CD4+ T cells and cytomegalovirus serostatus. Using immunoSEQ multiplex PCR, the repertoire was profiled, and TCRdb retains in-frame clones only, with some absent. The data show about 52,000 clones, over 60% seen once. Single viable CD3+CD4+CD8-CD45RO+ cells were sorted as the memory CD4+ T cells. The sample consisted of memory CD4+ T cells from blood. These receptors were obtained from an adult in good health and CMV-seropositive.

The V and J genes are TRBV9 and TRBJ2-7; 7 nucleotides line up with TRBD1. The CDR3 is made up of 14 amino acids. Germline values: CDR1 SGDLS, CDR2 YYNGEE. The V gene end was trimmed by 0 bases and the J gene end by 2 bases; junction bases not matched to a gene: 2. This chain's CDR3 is CASSVGDRPYEQYF. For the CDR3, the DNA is TGTGCCAGCAGCGTAGGGGACAGACCCTACGAGCAGTACTTC.

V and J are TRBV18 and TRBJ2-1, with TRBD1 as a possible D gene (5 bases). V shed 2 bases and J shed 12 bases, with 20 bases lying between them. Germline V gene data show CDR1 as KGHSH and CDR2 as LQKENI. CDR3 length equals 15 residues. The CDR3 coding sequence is TGTGCCAGCTCACCATCAACGGCAGGGCGATTGGGGCAGTTCTTC. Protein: CASSPSTAGRLGQFF.

The CDR3 DNA follows: TGCGCCAGCAGCGAATCACGGGTAGCGGGACCATACAATGAGCAGTTCTTC. Encoded protein: CASSESRVAGPYNEQFF. The chain is built from TRBV5-1 and TRBJ2-1, with TRBD2 matching over 8 bases. V gave up 4 bases and J gave up 4 bases; unmatched junction bases: 13. CDR1 and CDR2 from the germline V gene are SGHRS and YFSETQ. This CDR3 has 17 amino acids. The full variable domain, rest sourced from reference TRBV5-1 and TRBJ2-1, is KAGVTQTPRYLIKTRGQQVTLSCSPISGHRSVSWYQQTPGQGLQFLFEYFSETQRNKGNFPGRFSGRQFSNSRSEMNVSTLELGDSALYLCASSESRVAGPYNEQFFGPGTRLTVL.

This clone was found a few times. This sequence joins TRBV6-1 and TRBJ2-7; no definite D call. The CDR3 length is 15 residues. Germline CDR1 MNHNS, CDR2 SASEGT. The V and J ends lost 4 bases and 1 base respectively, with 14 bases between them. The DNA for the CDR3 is TGTGCCAGCAGTGCAGCCGGCCTAGGGTCCTACGAGCAGTACTTC. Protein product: CASSAAGLGSYEQYF.

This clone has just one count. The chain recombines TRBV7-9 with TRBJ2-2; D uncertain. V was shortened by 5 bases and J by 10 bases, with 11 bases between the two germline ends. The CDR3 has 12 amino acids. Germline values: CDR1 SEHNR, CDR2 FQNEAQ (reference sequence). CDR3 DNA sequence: TGTGCCAGCAGCCTTCTGAACGAGGAGCTGTTTTTT. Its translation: CASSLLNEELFF.

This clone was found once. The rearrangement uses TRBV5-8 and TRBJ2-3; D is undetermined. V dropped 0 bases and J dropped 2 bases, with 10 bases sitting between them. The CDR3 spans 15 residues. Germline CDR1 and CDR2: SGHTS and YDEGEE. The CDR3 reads CASSLGPVATDTQYF. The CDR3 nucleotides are TGTGCCAGCAGCTTGGGCCCAGTCGCCACAGATACGCAGTATTTT.

The CDR3 is CASSLVGQTMNTEAFF. In nucleotides, the CDR3 is TGTGCCAGCAGCTTAGTGGGACAGACTATGAACACTGAAGCTTTCTTT. This chain joins TRBV7-9 and TRBJ1-1, with 7 bases lining up with TRBD1. The length of the CDR3 is 16 residues. From germline, CDR1 is SEHNR and CDR2 FQNEAQ (reference sequence). V lost 1 base and J lost 0; bases outside the gene matches: 5.

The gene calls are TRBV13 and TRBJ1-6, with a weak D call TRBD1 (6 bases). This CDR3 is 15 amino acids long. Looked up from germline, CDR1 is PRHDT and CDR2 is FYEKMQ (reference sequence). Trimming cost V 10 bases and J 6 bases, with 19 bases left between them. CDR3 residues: CATARGKGVNSPLHF. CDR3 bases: TGTGCCACCGCGCGGGGGAAGGGGGTTAATTCACCCCTCCACTTT.

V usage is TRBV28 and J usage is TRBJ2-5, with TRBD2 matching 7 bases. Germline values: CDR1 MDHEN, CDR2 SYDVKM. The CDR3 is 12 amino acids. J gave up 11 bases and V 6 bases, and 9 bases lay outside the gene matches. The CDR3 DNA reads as TGTGCCAGCAGGGCCCCCCCGCGGGAGCAGTACTTC. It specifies CASRAPPREQYF.

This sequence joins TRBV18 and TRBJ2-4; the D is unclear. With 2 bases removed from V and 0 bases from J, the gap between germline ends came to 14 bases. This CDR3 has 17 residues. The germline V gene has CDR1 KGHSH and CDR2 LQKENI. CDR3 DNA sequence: TGTGCCAGCTCACCAGGCGACCTTTGGTTAGCCAAAAACATTCAGTACTTC. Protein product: CASSPGDLWLAKNIQYF. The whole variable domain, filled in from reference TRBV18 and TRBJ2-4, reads NAGVMQNPRHLVRRRGQEARLRCSPMKGHSHVYWYRQLPEEGLKFMVYLQKENIIDESGMPKERFSAEFPKEGPSILRIQQVVRGDSAAYFCASSPGDLWLAKNIQYFGAGTRLSVL.

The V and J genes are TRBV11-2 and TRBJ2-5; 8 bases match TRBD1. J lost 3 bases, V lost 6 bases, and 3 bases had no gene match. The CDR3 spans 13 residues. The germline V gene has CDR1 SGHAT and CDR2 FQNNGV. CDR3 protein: CASSLDREETQYF. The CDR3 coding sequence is TGTGCCAGCAGTTTGGACAGGGAAGAGACCCAGTACTTC.

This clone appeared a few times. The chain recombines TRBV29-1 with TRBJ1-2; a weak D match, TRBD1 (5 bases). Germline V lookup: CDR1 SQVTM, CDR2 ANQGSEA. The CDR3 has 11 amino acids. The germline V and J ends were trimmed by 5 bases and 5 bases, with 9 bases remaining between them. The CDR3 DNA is TGCAGCGTTAATGAGGGGTATGGCTACACCTTC. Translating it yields CSVNEGYGYTF.

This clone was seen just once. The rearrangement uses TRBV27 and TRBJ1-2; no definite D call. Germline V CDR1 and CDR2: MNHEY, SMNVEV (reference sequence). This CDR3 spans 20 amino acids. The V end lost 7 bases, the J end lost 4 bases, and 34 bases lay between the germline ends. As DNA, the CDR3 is TGTGCCAGCACTAGTCTCGTGGCTATATTCGAGACCTTTTGTCTCTATGGCTACACCTTC. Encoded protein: CASTSLVAIFETFCLYGYTF.